What follows describes a single T cell receptor (beta chain). Individuals aged about 18 to 89 years were recruited from 20 to 25 US areas. Two negative PCRs, clearance, or symptom resolution characterized the recovered Cohort 3 donors. The data stem from a study of blood T cell repertoires in COVID-19. Study details: The cDNA or gDNA used as material had been derived from T cells, B-cell-depleted T cells, or PBMCs.

Repertoires were generated with immunoSEQ multiplex PCR, while TCRdb's copy carries only in-frame clones and drops some. The sample consists of about 190,000 clones, about 81% of them appearing once. J lost 6 bases, V lost 1 base, and 7 bases had no gene match. Germline CDR1 reads SGHVS; CDR2 reads FQNEAQ. This CDR3 has 15 residues. The chain combines TRBV7-8 with TRBJ1-2, with 8 bases aligning to TRBD1. The sequencing input was PBMCs or T cells enriched from blood (not recorded which). This TCR was recovered from a woman between 25 and 40 years old who had recovered from COVID-19. The CDR3 bases are TGTGCCAGCAGCTTAGTACAGGGGGTTAAAAATGGCTACACCTTC. Protein sequence: CASSLVQGVKNGYTF.